This record concerns one T cell receptor beta chain sequence. Either two negative PCRs, clearance, or symptom resolution qualified Cohort 3 donors as recovered. The entry originates in a study of blood T cell repertoires in COVID-19. The data were produced by immunoSEQ multiplex PCR, yet TCRdb's version contains in-frame clones alone and is incomplete. The sample records 390,000 or so clones, roughly four fifths being singletons. Germline lookup yields CDR1 LGHNA and CDR2 YSLEER. The CDR3 is 15 residues long. V dropped 1 base and J dropped 7 bases, with 13 bases sitting between them. The clonotype was recovered from a woman in her fifties or sixties who had recovered from COVID-19. The gene calls are TRBV4-3 and TRBJ1-4, with D maybe TRBD1 (5 bases). The sequenced sample was PBMCs or T cells enriched from blood (not recorded which). The DNA of the CDR3 is TGCGCCAGCAGCCAAGCAAGTAGGGGTGGTGAAAAACTGTTTTTT. Encoded protein: CASSQASRGGEKLFF.